Sequencing of this TCR beta chain was carried out in a study of response to subunit inactivated influenza vaccine. Germline V gene lookup returns CDR1 SNHLY and CDR2 FYNNEI. This CDR3 spans 15 amino acids. V lost 7 bases, J lost 4 bases, and 11 bases stayed unmatched. TCRdb reprocessed the RT-PCR reads with MiXCR, giving one entry per CDR3 protein. The table lists approximately 490,000 distinct CDR3 sequences, approximately 7.3% of them singletons. This clonotype appeared a few times. The clonotype originates from a man aged 50 to 75 who received an inactivated influenza vaccine. The chain recombines TRBV2 with TRBJ2-7, with 9 bases matching TRBD1. The sequences come from PBMCs from blood, collected less than 30 months after vaccination. This chain's CDR3 is CASTVPGQGRYEQYF. In DNA form, the CDR3 reads TGTGCCAGCACTGTCCCGGGACAGGGAAGATACGAGCAGTACTTC.